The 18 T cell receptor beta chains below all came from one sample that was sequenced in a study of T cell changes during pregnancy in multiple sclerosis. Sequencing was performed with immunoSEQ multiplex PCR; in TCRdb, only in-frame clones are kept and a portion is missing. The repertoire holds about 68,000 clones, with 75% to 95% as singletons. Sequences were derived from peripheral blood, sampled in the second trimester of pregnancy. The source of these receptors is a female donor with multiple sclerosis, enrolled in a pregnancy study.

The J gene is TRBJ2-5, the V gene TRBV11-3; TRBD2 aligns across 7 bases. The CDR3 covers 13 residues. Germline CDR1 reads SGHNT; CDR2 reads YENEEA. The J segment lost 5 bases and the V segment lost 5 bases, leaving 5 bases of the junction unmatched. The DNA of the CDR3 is TGTGCCAGCAGCCCGGGACTACGGGAGACCCAGTACTTC. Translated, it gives CASSPGLRETQYF. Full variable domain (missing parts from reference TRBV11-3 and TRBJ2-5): EAGVVQSPRYKIIEKKQPVAFWCNPISGHNTLYWYLQNLGQGPELLIRYENEEAVDDSQLPKDRFSAERLKGVDSTLKIQPAELGDSAVYLCASSPGLRETQYFGPGTRLLVL.

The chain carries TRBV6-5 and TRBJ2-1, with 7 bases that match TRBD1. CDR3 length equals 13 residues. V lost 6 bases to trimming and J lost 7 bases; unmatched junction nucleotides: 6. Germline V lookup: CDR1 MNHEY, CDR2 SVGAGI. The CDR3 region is CASRRQGTNEQFF. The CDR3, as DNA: TGTGCCAGCAGGCGACAGGGTACGAATGAGCAGTTCTTC.

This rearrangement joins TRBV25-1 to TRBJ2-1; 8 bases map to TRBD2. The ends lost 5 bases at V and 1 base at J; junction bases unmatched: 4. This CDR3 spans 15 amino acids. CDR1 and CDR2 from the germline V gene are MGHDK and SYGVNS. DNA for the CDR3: TGTGCCAGCAGTCAAGCGGGGGAGTCCTACAATGAGCAGTTCTTC. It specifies CASSQAGESYNEQFF.

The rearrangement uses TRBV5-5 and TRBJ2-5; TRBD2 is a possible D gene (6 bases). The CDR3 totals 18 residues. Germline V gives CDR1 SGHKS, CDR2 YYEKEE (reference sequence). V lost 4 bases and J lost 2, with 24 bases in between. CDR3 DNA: TGTGCCAGCAGCCTGGGCCTTACTAGCACGGGGATTCAAGAGACCCAGTACTTC. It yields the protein CASSLGLTSTGIQETQYF.

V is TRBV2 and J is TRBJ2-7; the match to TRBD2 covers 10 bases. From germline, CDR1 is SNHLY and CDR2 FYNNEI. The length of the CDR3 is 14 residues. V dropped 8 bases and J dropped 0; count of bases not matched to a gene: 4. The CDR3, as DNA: TGTGCCAGCCGCCGGACTAGCGGCTCCTACGAGCAGTACTTC. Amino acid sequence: CASRRTSGSYEQYF.

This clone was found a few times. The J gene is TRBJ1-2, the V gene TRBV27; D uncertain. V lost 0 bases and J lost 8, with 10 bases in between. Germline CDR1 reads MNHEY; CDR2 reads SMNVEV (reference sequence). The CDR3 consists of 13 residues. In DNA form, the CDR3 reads TGTGCCAGCAGTTTATCCGGGATGGGAGGCTACACCTTC. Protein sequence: CASSLSGMGGYTF.

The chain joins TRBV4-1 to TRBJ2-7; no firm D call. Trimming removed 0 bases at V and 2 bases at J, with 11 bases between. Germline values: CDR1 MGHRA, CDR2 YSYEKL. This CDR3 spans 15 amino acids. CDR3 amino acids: CASSQDGQNPYEQYF. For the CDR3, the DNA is TGCGCCAGCAGCCAAGATGGGCAGAACCCCTACGAGCAGTACTTC.

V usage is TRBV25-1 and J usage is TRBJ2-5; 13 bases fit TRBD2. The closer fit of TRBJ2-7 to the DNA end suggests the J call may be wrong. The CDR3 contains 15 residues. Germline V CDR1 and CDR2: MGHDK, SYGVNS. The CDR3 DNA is TGTGCCAGCAGGGGGACTAGCGGGGTCTCCTACGAGCAGTACTTC. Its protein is CASRGTSGVSYEQYF.

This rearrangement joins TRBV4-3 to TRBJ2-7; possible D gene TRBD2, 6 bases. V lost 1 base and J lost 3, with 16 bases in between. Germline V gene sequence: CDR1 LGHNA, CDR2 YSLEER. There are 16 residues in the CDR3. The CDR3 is CASSQAIGRQGYEQYF. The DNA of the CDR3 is TGCGCCAGCAGCCAAGCTATTGGGAGGCAGGGCTACGAGCAGTACTTC.

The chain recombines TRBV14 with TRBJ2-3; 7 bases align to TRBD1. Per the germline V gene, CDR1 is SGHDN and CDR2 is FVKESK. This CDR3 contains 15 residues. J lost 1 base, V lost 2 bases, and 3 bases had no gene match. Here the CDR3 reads CASSQSTGGTDTQYF. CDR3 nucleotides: TGTGCCAGCAGCCAAAGCACAGGGGGCACAGATACGCAGTATTTT.

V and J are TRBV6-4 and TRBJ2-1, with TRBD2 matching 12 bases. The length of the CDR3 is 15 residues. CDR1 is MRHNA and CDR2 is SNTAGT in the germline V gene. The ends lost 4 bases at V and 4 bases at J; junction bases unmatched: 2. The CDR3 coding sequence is TGTGCCAGCAGTGCCGGGACTAGCGGGTACAATGAGCAGTTCTTC. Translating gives CASSAGTSGYNEQFF.

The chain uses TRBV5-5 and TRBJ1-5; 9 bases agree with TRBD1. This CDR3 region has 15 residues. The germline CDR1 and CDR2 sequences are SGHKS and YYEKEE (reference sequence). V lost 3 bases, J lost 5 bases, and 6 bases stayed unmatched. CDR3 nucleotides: TGTGCCAGCAGCTCGGACGGGACAGGGTATCAGCCCCAGCATTTT. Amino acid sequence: CASSSDGTGYQPQHF.

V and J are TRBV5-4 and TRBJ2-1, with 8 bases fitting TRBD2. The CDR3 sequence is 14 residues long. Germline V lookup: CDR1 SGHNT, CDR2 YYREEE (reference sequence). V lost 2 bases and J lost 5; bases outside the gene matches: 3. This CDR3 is CASSLPGGNNEQFF. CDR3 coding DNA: TGTGCCAGCAGCTTACCGGGGGGGAACAATGAGCAGTTCTTC.

CDR3 sequence: CAAERGVEQYF. The CDR3 nucleotides read TGTGCCGCAGAGCGGGGGGTTGAGCAGTACTTC. This chain joins TRBV6-5 and TRBJ2-5, with TRBD2 matching 9 bases. CDR3 length: 11 amino acids. V lost 11 bases and J lost 11; bases outside the gene matches: 9. CDR1 and CDR2 (germline): MNHEY, SVGAGI.

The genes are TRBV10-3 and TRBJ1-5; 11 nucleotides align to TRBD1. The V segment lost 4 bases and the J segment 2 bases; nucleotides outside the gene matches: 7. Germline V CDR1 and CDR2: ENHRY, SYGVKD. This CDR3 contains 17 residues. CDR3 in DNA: TGTGCCATCAGTGCCGGGACAGGGGGAACCGGCAATCAGCCCCAGCATTTT. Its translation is CAISAGTGGTGNQPQHF.

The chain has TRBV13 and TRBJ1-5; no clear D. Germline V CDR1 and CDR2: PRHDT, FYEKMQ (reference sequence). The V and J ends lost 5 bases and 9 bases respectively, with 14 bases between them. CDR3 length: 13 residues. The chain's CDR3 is CASSTGKIRPQHF. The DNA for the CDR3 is TGTGCCAGCAGCACCGGGAAAATCAGGCCCCAGCATTTT.

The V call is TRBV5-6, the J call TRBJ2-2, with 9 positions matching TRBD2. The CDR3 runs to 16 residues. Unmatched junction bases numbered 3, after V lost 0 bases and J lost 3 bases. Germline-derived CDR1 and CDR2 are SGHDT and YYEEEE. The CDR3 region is CASSLALAGYTGELFF. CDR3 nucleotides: TGTGCCAGCAGCTTGGCCCTAGCGGGATACACCGGGGAGCTGTTTTTT.

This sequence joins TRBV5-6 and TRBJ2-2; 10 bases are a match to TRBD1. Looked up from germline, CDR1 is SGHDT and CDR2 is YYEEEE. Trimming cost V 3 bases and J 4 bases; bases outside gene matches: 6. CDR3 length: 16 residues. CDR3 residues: CASSWDRGFGTGELFF. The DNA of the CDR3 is TGTGCCAGCAGCTGGGACAGGGGTTTTGGCACCGGGGAGCTGTTTTTT.